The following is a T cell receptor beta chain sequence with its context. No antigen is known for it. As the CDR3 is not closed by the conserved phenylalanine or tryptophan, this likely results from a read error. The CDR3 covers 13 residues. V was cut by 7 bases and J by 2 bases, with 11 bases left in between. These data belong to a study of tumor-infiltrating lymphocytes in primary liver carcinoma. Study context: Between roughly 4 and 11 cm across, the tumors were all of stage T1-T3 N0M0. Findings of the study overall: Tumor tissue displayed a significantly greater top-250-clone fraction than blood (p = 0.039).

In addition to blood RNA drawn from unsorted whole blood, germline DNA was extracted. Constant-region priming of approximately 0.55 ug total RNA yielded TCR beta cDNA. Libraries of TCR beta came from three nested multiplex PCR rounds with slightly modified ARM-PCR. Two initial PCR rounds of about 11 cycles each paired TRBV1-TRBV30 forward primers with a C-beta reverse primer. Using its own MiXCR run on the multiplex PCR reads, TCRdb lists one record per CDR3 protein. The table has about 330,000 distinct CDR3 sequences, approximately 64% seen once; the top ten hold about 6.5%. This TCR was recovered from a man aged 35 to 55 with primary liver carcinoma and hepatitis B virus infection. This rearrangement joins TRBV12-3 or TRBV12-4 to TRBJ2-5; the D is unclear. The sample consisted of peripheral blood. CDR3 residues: CASNKNSQETQYL. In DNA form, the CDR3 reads TGTGCCAGCAACAAAAACAGTCAAGAGACCCAGTACCTC.